This TCR beta chain comes out of a study of T cell responses to AZD1222 COVID-19 vaccine. Study-level information: Second-dose intervals near 4 or 12 weeks were combined.

As regards this clone: Its antigen is unidentified.

Notes on the study in general: Donors were chiefly white British, with a greater number of females, and clonal diversity was perhaps underestimated.

Profiled with immunoSEQ multiplex PCR; TCRdb holds only in-frame clones, not every one. The data hold 180,000 or so clones, with approximately 88% observed a single time. The CDR3 extends over 17 amino acids. Germline V lookup: CDR1 LNHDA, CDR2 SQIVND (reference sequence). Trimming removed 6 bases from V and 0 bases from J; junction bases left unmatched: 9. Sequencing was performed on peripheral blood, taken on day 0 of AZD1222 vaccination. This sequence originates from an adult in good health. The chain has TRBV19 and TRBJ1-5, with 9 positions matching TRBD1. The CDR3 nucleotides read TGTGCCAGTAGCCGGCTTGGGACAGGGTTTAGCAATCAGCCCCAGCATTTT. Residues: CASSRLGTGFSNQPQHF.